The TCR beta chain under discussion was sequenced for a study of shared clonotypes between healthy human individuals. Study-level findings and limits: Represented diversity (both genetic and exposure-history) was limited by the small number of donors.

V lost 4 bases, J lost 2 bases, and 12 bases lay in between. This CDR3 contains 14 residues. Germline CDR1 and CDR2: SNHLY and FYNNEI. Researchers ran the assay at a deep level. The repertoire was sequenced with immunoSEQ multiplex PCR; TCRdb's copy has only in-frame clones and lacks some. The sample has around 2.1 million clones, roughly 91% seen once; the top ten hold more than 1.5%. A word on this clone: Its target is not known.

CD8 cells regarded as naive lacked CD45RO, were positively chosen for CCR7, and omitted terminally differentiated effector memory CD45RA+ cells. This clonotype originated in a man aged 18-30 years in good health. Some clones in this sample may be carry-over from other donors' samples. This chain joins TRBV2 and TRBJ2-7; no clear D gene. The material sequenced was naive CD8+ T cells from PBMCs. CDR3 bases: TGTGCCAGCAGTGGGGGAAGAAAACCCTACGAGCAGTACTTC. Its translation: CASSGGRKPYEQYF.